The sample holds a few counts of the clone carrying this T cell receptor beta chain. Its antigen is unknown. Template switching (which added a universal primer site) was used, and cDNA carried unique molecular identifiers. TCRdb reprocessed the 5' RACE reads via MiXCR and lists one record per CDR3 protein. The sample yields some 330,000 distinct CDR3 sequences, approximately 9.1% seen once. There are 16 residues in the CDR3. The germline gives CDR1 DFQATT, CDR2 SNEGSKA (reference sequence). These data originate in a study of identical twins. Whole-study findings and limits: Insertions were fewer in abundant cord blood beta clonotypes, whereas memory repertoires showed none of this pattern.

This clonotype was obtained from a woman aged 45-65 years in good health. This rearrangement joins TRBV20-1 to TRBJ2-5; 16 bases match TRBD2. Sequencing input: naive T cells sorted from blood. The CDR3 DNA reads TGCAGCGTAGCCGGGACTAGCGGGAGGGGCCCAGAGACCCAGTACTTC. Amino acid sequence: CSVAGTSGRGPETQYF.